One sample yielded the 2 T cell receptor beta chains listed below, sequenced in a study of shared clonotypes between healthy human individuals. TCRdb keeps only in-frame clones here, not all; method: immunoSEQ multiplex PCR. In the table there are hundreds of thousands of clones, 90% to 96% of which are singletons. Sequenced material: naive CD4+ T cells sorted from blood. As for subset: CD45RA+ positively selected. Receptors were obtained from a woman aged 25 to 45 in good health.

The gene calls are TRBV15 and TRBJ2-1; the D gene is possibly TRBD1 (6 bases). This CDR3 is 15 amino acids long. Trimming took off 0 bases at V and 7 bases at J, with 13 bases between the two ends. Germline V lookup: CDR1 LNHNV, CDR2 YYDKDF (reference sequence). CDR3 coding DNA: TGTGCCACCAGCAGAGATAGACTCAGGGGAAATGAGCAGTTCTTC. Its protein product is CATSRDRLRGNEQFF. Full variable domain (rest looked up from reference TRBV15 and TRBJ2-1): DAMVIQNPRYQVTQFGKPVTLSCSQTLNHNVMYWYQQKSSQAPKLLFHYYDKDFNNEADTPDNFQSRRPNTSFCFLDIRSPGLGDTAMYLCATSRDRLRGNEQFFGPGTRLTVL.

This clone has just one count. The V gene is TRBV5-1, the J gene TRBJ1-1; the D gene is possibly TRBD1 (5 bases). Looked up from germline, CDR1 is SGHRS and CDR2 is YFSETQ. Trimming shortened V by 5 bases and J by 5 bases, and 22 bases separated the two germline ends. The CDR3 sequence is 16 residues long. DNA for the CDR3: TGCGCCAGCAGTTACACTCCAGATCCGGGGGGAACTGAAGCTTTCTTT. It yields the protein CASSYTPDPGGTEAFF.